These 15 T cell receptor beta chains were sequenced from one sample in a study of blood T cells in healthy people across ages. A sample-barcoded 5' primer and a J-beta primer mix were used in a second PCR of roughly 7 to 12 cycles. Each CDR3 protein gets one entry after TCRdb re-called the 5' RACE reads with MiXCR. The profile shows fewer than 950,000 distinct CDR3 sequences, about 53% of them singletons. The sample was blood. Every receptor here comes from a man older than 75 in good health.

This sequence joins TRBV14 and TRBJ2-2; 14 bases are a match to TRBD2. The CDR3 loop spans 19 amino acids. The trim removed 2 bases at V and 2 bases at J, leaving 7 bases unmatched. The germline V gene has CDR1 SGHDN and CDR2 FVKESK. Written as DNA, the CDR3 is TGTGCCAGCAGCCAACCCGGGGGACTAGCGGGAGTTAACACCGGGGAGCTGTTTTTT. Its translation is CASSQPGGLAGVNTGELFF.

The CDR3 DNA reads as TGTGCCATCAGAAGGTCCCTGACCGAAAACATTCAGTACTTC. Its protein is CAIRRSLTENIQYF. The gene calls are TRBV10-3 and TRBJ2-4; D uncertain. The germline V gene has CDR1 ENHRY and CDR2 SYGVKD. The CDR3 consists of 14 residues. The ends were cut back, 6 bases at V and 5 bases at J, with 14 bases in the middle.

This rearrangement joins TRBV12-3 or TRBV12-4 to TRBJ1-4, with D perhaps matching TRBD1 (5 bases). V gave up 7 bases and J gave up 2 bases, with 11 bases separating them. There are 14 residues in the CDR3. CDR3: CASTPGGTNEKLFF. Here the CDR3 DNA reads TGTGCCAGCACCCCTGGGGGGACTAATGAAAAACTGTTTTTT.

The rearrangement joins TRBV24-1 to TRBJ1-4; D uncertain. The V gene's germline CDR1 is KGHDR and CDR2 SFDVKD. The CDR3 is made up of 12 amino acids. Trimming removed 4 bases from V and 5 bases from J, with 4 bases in between. CDR3 sequence: CATSDPNEKLFF. DNA for the CDR3: TGTGCCACCAGTGACCCAAATGAAAAACTGTTTTTT.

This clonotype was found a few times. The genes are TRBV20-1 and TRBJ2-4; 10 nucleotides align to TRBD1. The CDR3 is 15 residues long. V gave up 4 bases and J gave up 4 bases; unmatched junction bases: 7. Germline V CDR1 and CDR2: DFQATT, SNEGSKA (reference sequence). DNA of the CDR3: TGCAGTGCTAACTGGGGACAGGGGTTTAAAAACATTCAGTACTTC. This codes for CSANWGQGFKNIQYF.

This clonotype has a count of ten or more. This chain joins TRBV7-6 and TRBJ2-3, with 7 bases that match TRBD2. J lost 0 bases, V lost 0 bases, and 9 bases had no gene match. The germline CDR1 and CDR2 sequences are SGHVS and FNYEAQ. The CDR3 totals 18 residues. CDR3 protein: CASSLAAGSGTSTDTQYF. Here the CDR3 DNA reads TGTGCCAGCAGCTTAGCGGCGGGAAGCGGGACTAGCACAGATACGCAGTATTTT.

The table lists this clonotype with a few counts. The V gene is TRBV20-1, the J gene TRBJ2-5, with D maybe TRBD1 (6 bases). The V end was cut by 5 bases, the J end by 5 bases, with 21 bases between. This CDR3 is built from 15 residues. Germline CDR1 and CDR2: DFQATT and SNEGSKA (reference sequence). CDR3 residues: CSARAWYGTFETQYF. The CDR3 DNA reads TGCAGTGCTCGCGCTTGGTACGGGACATTTGAGACCCAGTACTTC.

The V and J genes are TRBV5-1 and TRBJ2-1; 9 bases agree with TRBD1. The CDR3 is 15 amino acids. With V trimmed by 2 bases and J by 7 bases, 7 bases remained unmatched. CDR1 and CDR2 from the germline V gene are SGHRS and YFSETQ. The CDR3 region is CASSFGDRDGNEQFF. CDR3 nucleotide sequence: TGCGCCAGCAGCTTCGGGGACAGGGATGGAAATGAGCAGTTCTTC.

The rearrangement uses TRBV29-1 and TRBJ1-2; D possibly corresponds to TRBD1 (5 bases). The CDR3 consists of 13 residues. The V and J ends lost 3 bases and 4 bases respectively, with 12 bases between them. Germline V CDR1 and CDR2: SQVTM, ANQGSEA. CDR3 coding DNA: TGCAGCGTTGAGGAGGGACGTCTCTATGGCTACACCTTC. Translated, it gives CSVEEGRLYGYTF.

V is TRBV11-2 and J is TRBJ2-5; D is possibly TRBD2 (6 bases). The CDR3 length is 15 residues. CDR1 SGHAT and CDR2 FQNNGV come from the germline V gene. Trimming removed 3 bases from V and 0 bases from J, with 11 bases in between. CDR3 sequence: CASSLAGRYQETQYF. CDR3 DNA: TGTGCCAGCAGCTTGGCAGGGAGGTACCAAGAGACCCAGTACTTC.

This chain connects TRBV7-2 to TRBJ1-6; weak D call: TRBD1 (5 bases). Trimming removed 10 bases from V and 1 base from J, with 8 bases in between. The CDR3 extends over 13 amino acids. CDR1 SGHTA and CDR2 FQGNSA come from the germline V gene. CDR3 in DNA: TGTGCCACCGCAGGGTCCTATAATTCACCCCTCCACTTT. Its translation: CATAGSYNSPLHF.

This clonotype occurred a few times. The rearrangement uses TRBV24-1 and TRBJ1-2; D may be TRBD1 (5 bases). Trimming took 0 bases from V and 8 from J, leaving 9 bases between them. Germline CDR1 reads KGHDR; CDR2 reads SFDVKD. The CDR3 totals 13 residues. CDR3 sequence (DNA): TGTGCCACCAGTGATTTGGGGGGGAACGGCTACACCTTC. This encodes CATSDLGGNGYTF.

The chain is built from TRBV4-2 and TRBJ2-2; 7 nucleotides align to TRBD2. The CDR3 is made up of 18 amino acids. Trimming at V came to 4 bases and at J to 7 bases, leaving 18 bases not matched to a gene. Germline loops: CDR1 LGHNA, CDR2 YNFKEQ. CDR3 protein: CASSLKTAGWVEGGELFF. In nucleotides, the CDR3 is TGTGCCAGCAGCCTGAAGACAGCGGGGTGGGTCGAGGGCGGGGAGCTGTTTTTT.

The chain employs TRBV12-3 or TRBV12-4 and TRBJ2-1, with 11 bases that match TRBD2. This CDR3 has 16 residues. Trimming removed 4 bases from V and 5 bases from J; junction bases left unmatched: 7. This chain's CDR3 is CASSSLLAGVDNEQFF. The CDR3 DNA reads TGTGCCAGCAGTTCCCTACTAGCGGGAGTCGACAATGAGCAGTTCTTC.

The chain links TRBV20-1 to TRBJ2-7; D unresolved. CDR3 size: 12 residues. Trimming pared 4 bases from V and 1 base from J, leaving 8 bases between. Germline CDR1 is DFQATT and CDR2 is SNEGSKA (reference sequence). This CDR3 reads CSAKDLSYEQYF. The CDR3 DNA reads TGCAGTGCTAAAGACTTATCCTACGAGCAGTACTTC.